Included here is one T cell receptor beta chain sequence, with context. What it recognizes is unknown. TCRdb re-called the PCR reads with MiXCR, one entry per CDR3 protein. The sample carries approximately 550,000 distinct CDR3 sequences, around 23% recorded once. CDR1 is LNHDA, CDR2 SQIVND, per germline (reference sequence). The CDR3 totals 14 residues. Trimming took 0 bases from V and 5 from J, leaving 11 bases between them. The data originate from a study of molecular identifiers for immune sequencing clone quantification. Study results and caveats: Barcode-sharing identical TCR molecules could underestimate highly expanded clone sizes.

Material for sequencing was naive CD8+ T cells from blood, with Jurkat cell RNA spiked in. Subset denoted: FACS-sorted CD8+CD4-CCR7+CD45RA+ naive T cells. The TCR was taken from a human donor in good health. Some libraries in this study had Jurkat cell RNA spiked in. The chain joins TRBV19 to TRBJ2-7; D gene uncertain. CDR3 DNA: TGTGCCAGTAGTATAGATCTCGTATACAACGAGCAGTACTTC. The encoded protein is CASSIDLVYNEQYF.